This T cell receptor beta chain is from a study of cytomegalovirus exposure and HLA in healthy donors. Study-level points and caveats: It was only CMV serostatus that was available as immune exposure information. A later analysis reportedly identified an Asian-associated ancestry cluster as carrying fewer N-insertions than the approximately 670-donor mean. There was a cluster of highly shared sequence variants that was likely a sequencing artifact.

The PCR used 60 Vbeta and 13 Jbeta primers. Sequencing used immunoSEQ multiplex PCR; TCRdb keeps in-frame clones, though not all of them. The sample records around 150,000 clones, more than 75% being singletons. Turning to this clone: What it binds is not known.

CDR3 length: 14 residues. The germline V gene encodes CDR1 SGHVS and CDR2 FQNEAQ. The V end was cut by 5 bases, the J end by 5 bases, with 12 bases between. This clonotype was obtained from a male donor in good health and CMV-seronegative. Sequencing used PBMCs. The chain employs TRBV7-8 and TRBJ2-2; D may be TRBD1 (6 bases). The CDR3 nucleotides read TGTGCCAGCAGCCCCGACAGGATAACCGGGGAGCTGTTTTTT. It codes for CASSPDRITGELFF. The variable domain in full, completed from reference TRBV7-8 and TRBJ2-2, reads GAGVSQSPRYKVAKRGQDVALRCDPISGHVSLFWYQQALGQGPEFLTYFQNEAQLDKSGLPSDRFFAERPEGSVSTLKIQRTQQEDSAVYLCASSPDRITGELFFGEGSRLTVL.